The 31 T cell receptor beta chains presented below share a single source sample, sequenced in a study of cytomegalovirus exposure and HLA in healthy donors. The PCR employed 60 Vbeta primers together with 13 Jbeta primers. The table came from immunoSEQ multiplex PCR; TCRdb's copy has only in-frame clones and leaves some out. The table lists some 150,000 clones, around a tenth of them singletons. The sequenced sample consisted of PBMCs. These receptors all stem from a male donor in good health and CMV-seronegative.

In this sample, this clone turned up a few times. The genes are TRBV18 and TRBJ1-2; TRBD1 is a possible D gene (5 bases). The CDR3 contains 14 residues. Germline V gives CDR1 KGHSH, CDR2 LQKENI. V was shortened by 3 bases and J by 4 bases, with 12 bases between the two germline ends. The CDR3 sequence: CASSPPGFTYGYTF. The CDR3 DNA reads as TGTGCCAGCTCACCTCCAGGGTTTACCTATGGCTACACCTTC.

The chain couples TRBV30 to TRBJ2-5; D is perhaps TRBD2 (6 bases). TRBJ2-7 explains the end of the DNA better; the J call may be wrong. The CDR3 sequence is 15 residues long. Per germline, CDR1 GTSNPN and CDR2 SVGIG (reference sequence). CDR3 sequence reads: CAWSVLVGSPYEQYF. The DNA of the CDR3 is TGTGCCTGGAGTGTACTGGTCGGGAGCCCCTACGAGCAGTACTTC.

The CDR3 DNA sequence: TGTGCCAGTAGTCTTACCCGCCAGGGGGGTTTGAGCAATCAGCCCCAGCATTTT. This encodes CASSLTRQGGLSNQPQHF. The chain carries TRBV19 and TRBJ1-5; TRBD1 aligns across 7 bases. Germline assignment: CDR1 LNHDA and CDR2 SQIVND (reference sequence). CDR3 length: 18 residues. V lost 5 bases, J lost 1 base, and 14 bases stayed unmatched.

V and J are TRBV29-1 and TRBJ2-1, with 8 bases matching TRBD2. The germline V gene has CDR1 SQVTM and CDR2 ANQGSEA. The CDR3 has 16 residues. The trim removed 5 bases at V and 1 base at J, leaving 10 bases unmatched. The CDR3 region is CSVLQAGLVSYNEQFF. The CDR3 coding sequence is TGCAGCGTTCTTCAGGCGGGACTAGTATCCTACAATGAGCAGTTCTTC.

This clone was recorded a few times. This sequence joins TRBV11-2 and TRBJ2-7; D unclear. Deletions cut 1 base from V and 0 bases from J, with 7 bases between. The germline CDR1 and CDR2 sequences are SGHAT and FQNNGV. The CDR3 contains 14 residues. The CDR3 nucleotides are TGTGCCAGCAGCTTAGGAGTGAGCTCCTACGAGCAGTACTTC. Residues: CASSLGVSSYEQYF.

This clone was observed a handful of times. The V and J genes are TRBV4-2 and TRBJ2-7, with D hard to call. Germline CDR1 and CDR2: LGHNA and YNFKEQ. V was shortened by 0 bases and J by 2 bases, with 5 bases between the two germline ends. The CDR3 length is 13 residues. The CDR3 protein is CASSQDLAYEQYF. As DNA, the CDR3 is TGTGCCAGCAGCCAAGATCTTGCCTACGAGCAGTACTTC.

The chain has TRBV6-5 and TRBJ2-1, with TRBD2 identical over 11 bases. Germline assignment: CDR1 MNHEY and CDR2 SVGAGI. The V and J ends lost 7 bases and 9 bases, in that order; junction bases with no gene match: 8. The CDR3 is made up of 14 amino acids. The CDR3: CASTPSGRWSEQFF. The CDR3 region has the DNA TGTGCCAGCACCCCTAGCGGGAGGTGGAGTGAGCAGTTCTTC.

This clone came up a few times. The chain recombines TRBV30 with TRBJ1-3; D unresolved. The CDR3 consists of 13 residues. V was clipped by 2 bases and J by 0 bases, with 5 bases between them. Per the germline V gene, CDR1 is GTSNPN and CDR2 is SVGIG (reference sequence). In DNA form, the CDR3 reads TGTGCCTGGAGTCAGGCCTCTGGAAACACCATATATTTT. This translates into CAWSQASGNTIYF. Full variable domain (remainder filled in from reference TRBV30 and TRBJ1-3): SQTIHQWPATLVQPVGSPLSLECTVEGTSNPNLYWYRQAAGRGLQLLFYSVGIGQISSEVPQNLSASRPQDRQFILSSKKLLLSDSGFYLCAWSQASGNTIYFGEGSWLTVV.

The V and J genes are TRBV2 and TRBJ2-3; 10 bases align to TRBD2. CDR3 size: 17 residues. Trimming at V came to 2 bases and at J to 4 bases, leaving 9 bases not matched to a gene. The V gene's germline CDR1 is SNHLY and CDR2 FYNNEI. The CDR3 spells CASSEPSSSGGADTQYF. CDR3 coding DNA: TGTGCCAGCAGTGAACCTAGCTCTAGCGGGGGCGCAGATACGCAGTATTTT.

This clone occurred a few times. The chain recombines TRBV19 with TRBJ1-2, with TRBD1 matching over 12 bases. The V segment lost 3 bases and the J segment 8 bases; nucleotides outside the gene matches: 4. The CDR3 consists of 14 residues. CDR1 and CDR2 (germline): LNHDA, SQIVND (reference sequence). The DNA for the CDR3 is TGTGCCAGTAGTATGGGACAGGGGGCTGGAGGCTACACCTTC. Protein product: CASSMGQGAGGYTF.

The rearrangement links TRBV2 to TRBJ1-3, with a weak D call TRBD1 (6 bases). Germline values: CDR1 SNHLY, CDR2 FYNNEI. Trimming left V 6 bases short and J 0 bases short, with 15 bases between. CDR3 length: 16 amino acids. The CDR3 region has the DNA TGTGCCAGCAGAGGAACAGGGCCCTTCTCTGGAAACACCATATATTTT. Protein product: CASRGTGPFSGNTIYF.

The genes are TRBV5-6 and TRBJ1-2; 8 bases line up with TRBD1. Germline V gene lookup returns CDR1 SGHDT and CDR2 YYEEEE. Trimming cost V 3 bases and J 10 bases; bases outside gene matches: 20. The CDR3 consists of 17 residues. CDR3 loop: CASSSPRRTGTTPAYTF. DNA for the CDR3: TGTGCCAGCAGCTCACCTCGTAGGACAGGGACTACCCCGGCCTACACCTTC.

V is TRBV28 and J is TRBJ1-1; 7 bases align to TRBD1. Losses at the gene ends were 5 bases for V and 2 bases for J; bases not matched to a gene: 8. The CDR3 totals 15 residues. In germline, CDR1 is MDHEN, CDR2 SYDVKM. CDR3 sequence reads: CASSGPGQANTEAFF. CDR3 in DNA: TGTGCCAGCAGTGGACCAGGACAGGCTAACACTGAAGCTTTCTTT.

CDR3 sequence reads: CASSGRQGSSYEQYF. The CDR3 DNA follows: TGCGCCAGCAGCGGTAGACAGGGAAGCTCCTACGAGCAGTACTTC. This sequence joins TRBV5-1 and TRBJ2-7; TRBD1 matches 7 bases. The CDR3 contains 15 residues. The V gene end was trimmed by 4 bases and the J gene end by 0 bases; junction bases not matched to a gene: 7. Germline V gives CDR1 SGHRS, CDR2 YFSETQ.

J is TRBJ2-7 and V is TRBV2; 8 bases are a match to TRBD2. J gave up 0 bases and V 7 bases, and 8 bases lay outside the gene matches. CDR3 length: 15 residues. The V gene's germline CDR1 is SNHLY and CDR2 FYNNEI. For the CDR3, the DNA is TGTGCCAGCACCTTGAGCGGGGGCCTCTCCTACGAGCAGTACTTC. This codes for CASTLSGGLSYEQYF.

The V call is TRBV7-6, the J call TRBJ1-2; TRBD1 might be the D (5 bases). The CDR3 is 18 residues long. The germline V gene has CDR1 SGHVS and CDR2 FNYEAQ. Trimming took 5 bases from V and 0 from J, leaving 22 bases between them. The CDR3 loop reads CASSRERGGAGPNYGYTF. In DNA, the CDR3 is TGTGCCAGCAGCCGAGAGAGAGGAGGGGCAGGCCCTAACTATGGCTACACCTTC.

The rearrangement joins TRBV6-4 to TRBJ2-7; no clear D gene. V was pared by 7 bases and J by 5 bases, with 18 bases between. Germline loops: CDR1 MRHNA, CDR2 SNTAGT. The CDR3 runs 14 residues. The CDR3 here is CASNKYIRGHEQYF. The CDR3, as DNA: TGTGCCAGCAACAAATATATTCGAGGCCACGAGCAGTACTTC.

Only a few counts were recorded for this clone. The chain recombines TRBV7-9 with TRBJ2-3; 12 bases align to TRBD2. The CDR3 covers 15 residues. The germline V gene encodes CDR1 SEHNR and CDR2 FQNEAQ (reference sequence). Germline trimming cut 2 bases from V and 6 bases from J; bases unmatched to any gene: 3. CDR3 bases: TGTGCCAGCAGCTTACTAGCGGGGGGGTTCGATACGCAGTATTTT. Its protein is CASSLLAGGFDTQYF.

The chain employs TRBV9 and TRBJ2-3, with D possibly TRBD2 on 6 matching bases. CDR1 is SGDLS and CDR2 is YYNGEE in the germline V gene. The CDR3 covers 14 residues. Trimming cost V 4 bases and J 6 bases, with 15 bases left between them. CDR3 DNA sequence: TGTGCCAGCAGCCCCGGGGGTAGCAGCGATACGCAGTATTTT. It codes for CASSPGGSSDTQYF. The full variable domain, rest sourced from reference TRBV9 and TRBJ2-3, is DSGVTQTPKHLITATGQRVTLRCSPRSGDLSVYWYQQSLDQGLQFLIQYYNGEERAKGNILERFSAQQFPDLHSELNLSSLELGDSALYFCASSPGGSSDTQYFGPGTRLTVL.

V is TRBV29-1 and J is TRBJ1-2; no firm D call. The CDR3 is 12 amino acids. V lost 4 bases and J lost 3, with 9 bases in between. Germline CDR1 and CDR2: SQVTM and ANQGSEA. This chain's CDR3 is CSVVTADYGYTF. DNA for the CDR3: TGCAGCGTTGTAACAGCCGACTATGGCTACACCTTC. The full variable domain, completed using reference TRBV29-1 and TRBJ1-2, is SAVISQKPSRDICQRGTSLTIQCQVDSQVTMMFWYRQQPGQSLTLIATANQGSEATYESGFVIDKFPISRPNLTFSTLTVSNMSPEDSSIYLCSVVTADYGYTFGSGTRLTVV.

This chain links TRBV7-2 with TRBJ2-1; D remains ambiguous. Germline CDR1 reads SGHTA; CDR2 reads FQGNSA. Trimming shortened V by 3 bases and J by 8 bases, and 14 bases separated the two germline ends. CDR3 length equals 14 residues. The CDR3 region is CASSFFASRDEQFF. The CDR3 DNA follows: TGTGCCAGCAGCTTTTTTGCTAGTCGCGATGAGCAGTTCTTC.

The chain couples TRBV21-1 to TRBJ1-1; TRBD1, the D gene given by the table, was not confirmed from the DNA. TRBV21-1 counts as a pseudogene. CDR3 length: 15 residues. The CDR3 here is CASSNGTGVSTEAFF. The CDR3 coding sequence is TGTGCCAGCAGCAATGGGACAGGGGTGAGCACTGAAGCTTTCTTT.

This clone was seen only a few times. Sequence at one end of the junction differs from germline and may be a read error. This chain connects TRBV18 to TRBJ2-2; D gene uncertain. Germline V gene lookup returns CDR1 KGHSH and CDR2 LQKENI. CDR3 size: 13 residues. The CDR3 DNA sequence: TGTGCCAGCTCACCGTCTCCCCCGGCGGAGCCGTTTTTT. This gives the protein CASSPSPPAEPFF.

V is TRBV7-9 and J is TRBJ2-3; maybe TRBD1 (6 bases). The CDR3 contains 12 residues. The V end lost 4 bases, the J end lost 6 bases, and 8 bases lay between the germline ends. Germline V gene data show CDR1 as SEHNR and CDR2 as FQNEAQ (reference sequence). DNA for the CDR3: TGTGCCAGCAGCTACCAGGGGGATACGCAGTATTTT. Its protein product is CASSYQGDTQYF.

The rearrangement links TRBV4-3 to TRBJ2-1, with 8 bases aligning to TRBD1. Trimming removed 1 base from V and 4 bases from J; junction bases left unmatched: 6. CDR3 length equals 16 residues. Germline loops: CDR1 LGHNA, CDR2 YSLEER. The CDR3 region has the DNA TGCGCCAGCAGCCAAGCTTTAACAGGGGGTTACAATGAGCAGTTCTTC. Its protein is CASSQALTGGYNEQFF.

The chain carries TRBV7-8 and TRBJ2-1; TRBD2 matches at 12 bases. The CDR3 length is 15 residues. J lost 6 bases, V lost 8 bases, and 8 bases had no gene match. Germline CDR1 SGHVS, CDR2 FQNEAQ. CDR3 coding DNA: TGTGCCAGCTCAATCGGGACTAGCGGGCCCAATGAGCAGTTCTTC. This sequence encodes CASSIGTSGPNEQFF.

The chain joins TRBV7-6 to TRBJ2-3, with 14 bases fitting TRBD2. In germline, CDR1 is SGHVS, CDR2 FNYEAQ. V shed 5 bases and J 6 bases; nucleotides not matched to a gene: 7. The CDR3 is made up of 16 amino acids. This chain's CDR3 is CASSVRLAGGRDTQYF. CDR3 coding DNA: TGTGCCAGCAGCGTCAGACTAGCGGGGGGGAGGGATACGCAGTATTTT.

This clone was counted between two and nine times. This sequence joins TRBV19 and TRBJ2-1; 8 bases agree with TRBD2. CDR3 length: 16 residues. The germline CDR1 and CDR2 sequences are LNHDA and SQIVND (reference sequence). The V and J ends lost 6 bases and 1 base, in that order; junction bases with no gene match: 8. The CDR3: CASSGRAVVSYNEQFF. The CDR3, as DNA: TGTGCCAGTAGCGGGAGGGCCGTAGTATCCTACAATGAGCAGTTCTTC.

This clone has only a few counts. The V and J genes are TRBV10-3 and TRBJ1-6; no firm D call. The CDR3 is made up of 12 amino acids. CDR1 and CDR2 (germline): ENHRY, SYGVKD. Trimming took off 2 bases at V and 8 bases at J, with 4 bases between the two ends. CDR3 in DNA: TGTGCCATCAGTGAGGAGGATTCACCCCTCCACTTT. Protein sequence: CAISEEDSPLHF.

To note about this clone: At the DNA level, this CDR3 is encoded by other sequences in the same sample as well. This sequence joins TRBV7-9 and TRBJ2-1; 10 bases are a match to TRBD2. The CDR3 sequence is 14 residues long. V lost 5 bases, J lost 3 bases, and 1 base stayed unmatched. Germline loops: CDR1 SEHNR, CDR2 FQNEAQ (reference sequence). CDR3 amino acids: CASSPSGGYNEQFF. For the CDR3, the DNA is TGTGCCAGCAGCCCTAGCGGGGGCTACAATGAGCAGTTCTTC.

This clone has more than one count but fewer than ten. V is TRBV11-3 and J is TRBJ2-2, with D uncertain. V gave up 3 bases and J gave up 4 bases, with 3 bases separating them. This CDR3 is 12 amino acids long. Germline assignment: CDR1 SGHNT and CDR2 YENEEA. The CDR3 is CASSFLTGELFF. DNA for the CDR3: TGTGCCAGCAGCTTCCTCACCGGGGAGCTGTTTTTT.